A selection of T cell receptor beta chains follows, all from one sample in a study of T cells after yellow fever vaccination. TCRdb called the 5' RACE reads again in MiXCR, with one record for every CDR3 protein. The repertoire holds hundreds of thousands of distinct CDR3 sequences, with approximately 13% as singletons. Sequenced material: PBMCs, taken on the day of the yellow fever booster vaccination. These receptors all stem from a man aged 25-45 years who received the YFV17D yellow fever vaccine. Both conserved end residues are part of each CDR3. Fields, in order: J gene, D gene, clone size, V gene, CDR3 protein, CDR3 DNA. D genes are given only for firm matches. Size is omitted from some rows. Given values are once, few, many or a class for expanded clones.

TRBJ2-7	TRBD2	NA	TRBV7-1	CASSSYGTSGSQSGREWDYEQYF	TGTGCCAGCAGCTCCTACGGGACTAGCGGGAGTCAGTCGGGGCGGGAGTGGGATTACGAGCAGTACTTC
TRBJ2-2	NA	NA	TRBV20-1	CSALRRAGELFF	TGCAGTGCCCTCCGGAGAGCCGGGGAGCTGTTTTTT
TRBJ2-7	NA	NA	TRBV6-5	CASSNGGYEQYF	TGTGCCAGCAGTAACGGAGGGTACGAGCAGTACTTC
TRBJ2-1	TRBD2	few	TRBV11-2	CASSLQSPERLALADEQFF	TGTGCCAGCAGCTTACAATCACCCGAGCGACTAGCACTTGCGGATGAGCAGTTCTTC
TRBJ2-1	NA	NA	TRBV27	CASSPTATGLGYNEQFF	TGTGCCAGCAGTCCCACTGCCACAGGGCTTGGGTACAATGAGCAGTTCTTC
TRBJ2-7	NA	many	TRBV5-1	CATLIGGRRSYEQYF	TGCGCCACCTTAATAGGGGGGCGGAGATCCTACGAGCAGTACTTC
TRBJ2-1	TRBD2	NA	TRBV18	CASSRGLAGEEQFF	TGTGCCAGCTCACGGGGACTAGCGGGAGAGGAGCAGTTCTTC
TRBJ2-7	NA	few	TRBV18	CASSLMDGPYEQYF	TGTGCCAGCTCACTTATGGACGGTCCCTACGAGCAGTACTTC
TRBJ2-1	NA	few	TRBV7-9	CASSLGRRSVNEQFF	TGTGCCAGCAGCTTGGGGCGGAGATCCGTCAATGAGCAGTTCTTC
TRBJ2-7	TRBD1	few	TRBV20-1	CSARDTIRDRGSYEQYF	TGCAGTGCTAGAGATACCATCCGGGACAGGGGATCCTACGAGCAGTACTTC
TRBJ1-2	NA	NA	TRBV12-5	CASGLDPGTYGYTF	TGTGCTAGTGGTTTGGACCCCGGAACCTATGGCTACACCTTC
TRBJ2-2	NA	NA	TRBV27	CASRDFSGGELFF	TGTGCCAGCAGAGACTTCTCCGGCGGGGAGCTGTTTTTT
TRBJ2-2	NA	many	TRBV20-1	CSASQGSHTGELFF	TGCAGTGCTAGCCAGGGGTCACACACCGGGGAGCTGTTTTTT
TRBJ2-7	NA	few	TRBV18	CASQGTANYEQYF	TGTGCCAGCCAGGGGACTGCCAACTACGAGCAGTACTTC
TRBJ2-3	NA	few	TRBV6-1	CASRTGWQEGADTQYF	TGTGCCAGCAGGACCGGTTGGCAGGAGGGCGCAGATACGCAGTATTTT
TRBJ2-3	TRBD2	NA	TRBV27	CASRPGGGGTDTQYF	TGTGCCAGCAGGCCGGGAGGCGGAGGCACAGATACGCAGTATTTT
TRBJ2-1	NA	few	TRBV4-3	CASSPVPLGYNEQFF	TGCGCCAGCAGCCCAGTCCCCTTGGGTTACAATGAGCAGTTCTTC
TRBJ1-5	NA	NA	TRBV6-5	CASSYGKGQPQHF	TGTGCCAGCAGTTACGGCAAGGGTCAGCCCCAGCATTTT
TRBJ2-3	TRBD2	few	TRBV12-3/TRBV12-4	CASTLTGGSRGTQYF	TGTGCCAGCACCTTAACGGGAGGGAGTCGGGGTACGCAGTATTTT
TRBJ2-7	TRBD2	NA	TRBV28	CASTPSGLAYEQYF	TGTGCCAGCACTCCGTCGGGACTAGCGTACGAGCAGTACTTC
TRBJ2-5	TRBD2	few	TRBV20-1	CSALGGGPGETQYF	TGCAGTGCGTTGGGGGGAGGGCCCGGGGAGACCCAGTACTTC
TRBJ2-5	TRBD1	NA	TRBV24-1	CATSESGTGVQETQYF	TGTGCCACCAGTGAATCCGGGACAGGGGTCCAAGAGACCCAGTACTTC
TRBJ2-1	NA	NA	TRBV12-3/TRBV12-4	CASKPDGDNEQFF	TGTGCCAGCAAACCGGACGGAGACAATGAGCAGTTCTTC
TRBJ1-1	NA	many	TRBV19	CASSIFLRLNTEAFF	TGTGCCAGTAGTATTTTTCTCAGGCTAAACACTGAAGCTTTCTTT
TRBJ1-1	NA	few	TRBV11-2	CASSLDGLGGTDAEAFF	TGTGCCAGCAGCTTAGATGGTCTGGGAGGGACTGACGCTGAAGCTTTCTTT
TRBJ2-1	NA	NA	TRBV20-1	CSALQRLSYNEQFF	TGCAGTGCCCTGCAGAGGCTTTCCTACAATGAGCAGTTCTTC
TRBJ1-1	TRBD1	NA	TRBV9	CASSRDSLNTEAFF	TGTGCCAGCAGCCGGGACAGCTTGAACACTGAAGCTTTCTTT
TRBJ2-1	TRBD2	few	TRBV25-1	CASSVGLASNEQFF	TGTGCCAGCAGTGTGGGACTAGCGAGCAATGAGCAGTTCTTC
TRBJ2-1	NA	NA	TRBV11-3	CASSPGGMNNEQFF	TGTGCCAGCAGCCCCGGAGGGATGAACAATGAGCAGTTCTTC
TRBJ1-4	NA	many	TRBV11-2	CASSTGAGYNEKLFF	TGTGCCAGCAGCACGGGGGCAGGCTATAATGAAAAACTGTTTTTT
TRBJ2-6	NA	NA	TRBV7-2	CASSQRISGANVLTF	TGTGCCAGCAGCCAGAGGATCTCTGGGGCCAACGTCCTGACTTTC
TRBJ2-4	NA	NA	TRBV12-3/TRBV12-4	CASTYGRSGAKNIQYF	TGTGCCAGCACCTATGGGCGGTCAGGGGCCAAAAACATTCAGTACTTC
TRBJ2-7	NA	few	TRBV6-1	CASSRQADYEQYF	TGTGCCAGCAGTAGACAGGCGGACTACGAGCAGTACTTC
TRBJ1-5	NA	many	TRBV28	CASSLSFNQPQHF	TGTGCCAGCAGTCTTTCCTTCAATCAGCCCCAGCATTTT
TRBJ2-7	TRBD1	few	TRBV28	CASPSQGAEQYF	TGTGCCAGCCCTTCACAGGGGGCCGAGCAGTACTTC
TRBJ2-1	TRBD2	NA	TRBV7-9	CASFSGRALMSEQFF	TGTGCCAGCTTTAGCGGGAGGGCGCTAATGAGCGAGCAGTTCTTC
TRBJ2-1	TRBD2	NA	TRBV29-1	CSVTSGRGNEQFF	TGCAGCGTCACTAGCGGGAGGGGCAATGAGCAGTTCTTC
TRBJ2-4	NA	few	TRBV20-1	CSARMPSLRYDIQYF	TGCAGTGCTAGAATGCCCAGTCTGCGGTATGACATTCAGTACTTC
TRBJ2-7	TRBD1	many	TRBV20-1	CSAKQGEVYEQYF	TGCAGTGCCAAACAGGGGGAGGTCTACGAGCAGTACTTC
TRBJ1-1	NA	NA	TRBV7-8	CASSLLSTRGNTEAFF	TGTGCCAGCAGCTTACTTTCTACAAGGGGGAACACTGAAGCTTTCTTT
TRBJ2-5	NA	NA	TRBV19	CASSYASGTPTTQYF	TGTGCCAGTAGCTACGCCTCCGGGACACCAACGACCCAGTACTTC
TRBJ1-2	NA	few	TRBV7-6	CASSLRREGGYTF	TGTGCCAGCAGCTTACGGAGGGAAGGTGGCTACACCTTC
TRBJ2-1	NA	few	TRBV7-2	CASSLESGEQFF	TGTGCCAGCAGCTTAGAGTCCGGAGAGCAGTTCTTC
TRBJ2-7	NA	NA	TRBV7-8	CASSLKGGSYEQYF	TGTGCCAGCAGCTTAAAAGGGGGCTCCTACGAGCAGTACTTC
TRBJ2-3	NA	many	TRBV29-1	CSVVGDNTDTQYF	TGCAGCGTTGTGGGGGACAACACAGATACGCAGTATTTT
TRBJ1-5	NA	few	TRBV6-2/TRBV6-3	CASSYSGRSNQPQHF	TGTGCCAGCAGTTACTCAGGGAGGAGCAATCAGCCCCAGCATTTT
TRBJ2-5	TRBD2	NA	TRBV20-1	CSAPLSGLAGERQETQYF	TGCAGTGCTCCCCTTTCGGGACTAGCGGGAGAGCGGCAAGAGACCCAGTACTTC
TRBJ2-1	TRBD2	NA	TRBV20-1	CSARAASGSLSSYNEQFF	TGCAGTGCTAGAGCGGCTAGCGGGAGCCTCAGCTCCTACAATGAGCAGTTCTTC